The following is a TCR beta chain sequence with its context. Its antigen is unknown. This record comes from a study of regulatory and conventional T cells in RAG deficiency. Study findings and constraints: Treg unique TCR beta sequences were approximately 100-fold fewer in Omenn syndrome and CID/AS patients than controls.

The sorted regulatory T cells were CD4+, CD25-high and CD127-low, with genomic DNA sequenced. The V end lost 4 bases, the J end lost 2 bases, and 14 bases lay between the germline ends. This CDR3 has 15 residues. Germline CDR1 reads SGDLS; CDR2 reads YYNGEE. Clones were read by immunoSEQ multiplex PCR, and TCRdb kept only the in-frame ones, dropping some. The sample records about 28,000 clones, under 95% being singletons. The sample also formed part of further work on regulatory T cells. That study adds: The primer mix had 52 TRBV and 13 TRBJ primers. Skewed V and J usage and few unique V-J pairs marked patient repertoires, most in Tregs.

The receptor comes from a human donor in good health. The sample taken for sequencing was Tregs sorted from blood. The J gene is TRBJ2-3, the V gene TRBV9; D is perhaps TRBD2 (6 bases). CDR3 bases: TGTGCCAGCAGCAACAAACGGGGGATCACAGATACGCAGTATTTT. Amino acid sequence: CASSNKRGITDTQYF.